The clone carrying this T cell receptor (beta chain) is termed medium-sized. This entry belongs to a study of neurological immune-mediated disorders. V shed 1 base and J shed 0 bases, with 14 bases lying between them. CDR3 length equals 18 residues. CDR1 and CDR2 from the germline V gene are SGHKS and YYEKEE (reference sequence). This sample's time point: longitudinal time-point 1 (baseline). Source material was 2 million unsorted PBMCs, stored at -80 °C in RNAlater. Each CDR3 protein is one row after TCRdb ran MiXCR on the 5' RACE reads. The sample contains fewer than 55,000 distinct CDR3 sequences, approximately 9.1% of which appear only once.

The TCR was taken from a woman aged 40-49 years in good health. The rearrangement links TRBV5-5 to TRBJ2-6, with a weak D call TRBD2 (5 bases). Sequenced sample: PBMCs. CDR3 bases: TGTGCCAGCAGCTTGCGTGCCGGGGATAGCTCTGGGGCCAACGTCCTGACTTTC. It codes for CASSLRAGDSSGANVLTF.